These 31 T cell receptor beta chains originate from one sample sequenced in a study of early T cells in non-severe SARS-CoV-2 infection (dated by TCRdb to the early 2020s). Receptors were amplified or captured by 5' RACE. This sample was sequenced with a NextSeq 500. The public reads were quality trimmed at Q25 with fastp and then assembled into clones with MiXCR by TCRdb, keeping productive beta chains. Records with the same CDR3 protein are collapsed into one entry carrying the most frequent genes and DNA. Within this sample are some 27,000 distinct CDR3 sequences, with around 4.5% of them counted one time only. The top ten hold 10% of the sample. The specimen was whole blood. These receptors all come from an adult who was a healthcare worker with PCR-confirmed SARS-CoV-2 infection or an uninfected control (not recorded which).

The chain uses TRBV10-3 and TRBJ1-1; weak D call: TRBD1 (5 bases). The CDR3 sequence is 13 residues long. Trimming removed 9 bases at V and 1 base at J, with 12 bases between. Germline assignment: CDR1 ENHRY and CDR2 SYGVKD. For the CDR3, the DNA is TGTGCCATTCAGGGTATTTCGAACACTGAAGCTTTCTTT. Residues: CAIQGISNTEAFF.

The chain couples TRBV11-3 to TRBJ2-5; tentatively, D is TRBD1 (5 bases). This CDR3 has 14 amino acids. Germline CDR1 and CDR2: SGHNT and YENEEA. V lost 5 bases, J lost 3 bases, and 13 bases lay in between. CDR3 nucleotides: TGTGCCAGCAGCCCGCAGGGTAATGAAGAGACCCAGTACTTC. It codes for CASSPQGNEETQYF.

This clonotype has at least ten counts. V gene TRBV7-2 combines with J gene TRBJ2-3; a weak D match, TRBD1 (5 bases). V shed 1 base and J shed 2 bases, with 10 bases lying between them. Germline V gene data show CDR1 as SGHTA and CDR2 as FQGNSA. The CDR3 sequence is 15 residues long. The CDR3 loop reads CASSLEAQATDTQYF. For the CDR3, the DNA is TGTGCCAGCAGCTTAGAGGCACAGGCCACAGATACGCAGTATTTT.

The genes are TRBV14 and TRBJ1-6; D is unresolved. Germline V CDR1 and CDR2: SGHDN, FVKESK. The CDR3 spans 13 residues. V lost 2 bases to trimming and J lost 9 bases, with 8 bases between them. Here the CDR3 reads CASSQNFFSPLHF. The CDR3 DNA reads TGTGCCAGCAGCCAAAACTTTTTTTCACCCCTCCACTTT.

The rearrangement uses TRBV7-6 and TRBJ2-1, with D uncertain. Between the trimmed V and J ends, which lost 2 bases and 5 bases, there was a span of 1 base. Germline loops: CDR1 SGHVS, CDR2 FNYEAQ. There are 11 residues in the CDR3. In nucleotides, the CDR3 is TGTGCCAGCAGCTTAAACAATGAGCAGTTCTTC. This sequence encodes CASSLNNEQFF.

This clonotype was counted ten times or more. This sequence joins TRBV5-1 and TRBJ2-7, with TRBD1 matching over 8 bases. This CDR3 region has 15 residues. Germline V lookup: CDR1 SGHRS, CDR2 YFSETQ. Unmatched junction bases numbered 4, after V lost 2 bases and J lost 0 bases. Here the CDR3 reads CASSFLTGVSYEQYF. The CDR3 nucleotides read TGCGCCAGCAGCTTCCTGACAGGGGTCTCCTACGAGCAGTACTTC.

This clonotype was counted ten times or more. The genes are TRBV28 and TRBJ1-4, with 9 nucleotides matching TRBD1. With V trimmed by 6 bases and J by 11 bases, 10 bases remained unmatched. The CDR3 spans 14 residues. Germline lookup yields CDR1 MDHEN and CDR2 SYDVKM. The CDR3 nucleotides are TGTGCCAGCAGATCGACAGGGGGGTCGGGTAAACTGTTTTTT. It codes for CASRSTGGSGKLFF.

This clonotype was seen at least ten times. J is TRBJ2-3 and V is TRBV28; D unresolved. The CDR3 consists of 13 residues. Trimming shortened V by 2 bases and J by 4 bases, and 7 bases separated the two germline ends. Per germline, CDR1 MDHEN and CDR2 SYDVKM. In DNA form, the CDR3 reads TGTGCCAGCAGTTTAGTACAGCCAGATACGCAGTATTTT. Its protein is CASSLVQPDTQYF.

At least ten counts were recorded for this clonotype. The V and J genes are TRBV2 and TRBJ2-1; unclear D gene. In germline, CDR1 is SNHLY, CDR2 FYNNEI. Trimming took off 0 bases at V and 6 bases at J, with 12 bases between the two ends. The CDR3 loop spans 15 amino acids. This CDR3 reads CASSEAPLSSNEQFF. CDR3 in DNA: TGTGCCAGCAGTGAAGCCCCTCTTAGTAGCAATGAGCAGTTCTTC.

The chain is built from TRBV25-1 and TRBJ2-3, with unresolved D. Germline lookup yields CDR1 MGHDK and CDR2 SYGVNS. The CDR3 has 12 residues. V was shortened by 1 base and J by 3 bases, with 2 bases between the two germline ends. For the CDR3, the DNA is TGTGCCAGCAGTGAATGGACAGATACGCAGTATTTT. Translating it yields CASSEWTDTQYF.

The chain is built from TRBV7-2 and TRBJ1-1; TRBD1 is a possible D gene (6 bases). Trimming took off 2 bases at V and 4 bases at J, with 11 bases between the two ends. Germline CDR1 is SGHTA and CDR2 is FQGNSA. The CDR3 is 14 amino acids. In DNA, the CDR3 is TGTGCCAGCAGCTTACAGGGGTGGGGCACTGAAGCTTTCTTT. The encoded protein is CASSLQGWGTEAFF.

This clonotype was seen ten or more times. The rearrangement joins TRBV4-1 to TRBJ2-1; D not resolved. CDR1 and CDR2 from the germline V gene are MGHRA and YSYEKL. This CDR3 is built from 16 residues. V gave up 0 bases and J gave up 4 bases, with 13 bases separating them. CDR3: CASSQDLPQIYNEQFF. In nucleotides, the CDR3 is TGCGCCAGCAGCCAAGACCTCCCGCAAATATACAATGAGCAGTTCTTC.

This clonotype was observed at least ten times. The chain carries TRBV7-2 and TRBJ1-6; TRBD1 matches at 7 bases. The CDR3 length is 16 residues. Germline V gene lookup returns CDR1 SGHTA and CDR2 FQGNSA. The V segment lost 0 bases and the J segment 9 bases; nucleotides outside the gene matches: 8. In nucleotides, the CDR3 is TGTGCCAGCAGCTTAGCGCTAGGACAGGTGGTTTCACCCCTCCACTTT. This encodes CASSLALGQVVSPLHF.

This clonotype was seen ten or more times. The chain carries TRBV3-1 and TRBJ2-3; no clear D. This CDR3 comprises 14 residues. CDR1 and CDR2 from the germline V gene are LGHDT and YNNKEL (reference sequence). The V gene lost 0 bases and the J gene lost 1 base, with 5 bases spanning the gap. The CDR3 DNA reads TGTGCCAGCAGCCAAGATATCGGCACAGATACGCAGTATTTT. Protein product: CASSQDIGTDTQYF.

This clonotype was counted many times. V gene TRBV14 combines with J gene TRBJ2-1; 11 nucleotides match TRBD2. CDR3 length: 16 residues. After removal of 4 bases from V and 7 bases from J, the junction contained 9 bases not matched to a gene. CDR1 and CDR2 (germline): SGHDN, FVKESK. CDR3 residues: CASSRYLAGGRNEQFF. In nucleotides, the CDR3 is TGTGCCAGCAGCCGCTACCTAGCGGGAGGTAGGAATGAGCAGTTCTTC.

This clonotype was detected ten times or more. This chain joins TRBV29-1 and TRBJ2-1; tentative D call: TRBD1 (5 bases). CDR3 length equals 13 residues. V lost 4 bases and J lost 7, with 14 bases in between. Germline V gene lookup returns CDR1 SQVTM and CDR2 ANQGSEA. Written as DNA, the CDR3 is TGCAGCGTTGGGGCAGGGTTTATGAATGAGCAGTTCTTC. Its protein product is CSVGAGFMNEQFF.

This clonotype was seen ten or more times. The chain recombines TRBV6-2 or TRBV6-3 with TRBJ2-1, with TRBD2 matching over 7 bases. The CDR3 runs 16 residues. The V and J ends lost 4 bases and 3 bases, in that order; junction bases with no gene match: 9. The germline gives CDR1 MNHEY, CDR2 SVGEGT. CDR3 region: CASSSDAGVSYNEQFF. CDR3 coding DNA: TGTGCCAGCAGTTCCGACGCGGGGGTCAGCTACAATGAGCAGTTCTTC.

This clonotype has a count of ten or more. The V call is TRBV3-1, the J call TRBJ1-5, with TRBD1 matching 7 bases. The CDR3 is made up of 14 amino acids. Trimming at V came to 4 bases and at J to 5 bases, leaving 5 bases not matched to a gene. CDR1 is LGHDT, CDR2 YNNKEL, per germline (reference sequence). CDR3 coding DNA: TGTGCCAGCAGCCCCGGACAGGCAGATCAGCCCCAGCATTTT. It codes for CASSPGQADQPQHF.

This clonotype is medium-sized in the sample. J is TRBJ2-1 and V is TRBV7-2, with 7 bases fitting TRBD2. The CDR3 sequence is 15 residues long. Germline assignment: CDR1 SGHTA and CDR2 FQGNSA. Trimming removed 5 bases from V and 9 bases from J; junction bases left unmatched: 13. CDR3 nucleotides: TGTGCCAGCAGCCCCCGACTAGCTGGAGCGGGTGAGCAGTTCTTC. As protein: CASSPRLAGAGEQFF. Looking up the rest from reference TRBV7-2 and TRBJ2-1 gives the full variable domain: GAGVSQSPSNKVTEKGKDVELRCDPISGHTALYWYRQSLGQGLEFLIYFQGNSAPDKSGLPSDRFSAERTGGSVSTLTIQRTQQEDSAVYLCASSPRLAGAGEQFFGPGTRLTVL.

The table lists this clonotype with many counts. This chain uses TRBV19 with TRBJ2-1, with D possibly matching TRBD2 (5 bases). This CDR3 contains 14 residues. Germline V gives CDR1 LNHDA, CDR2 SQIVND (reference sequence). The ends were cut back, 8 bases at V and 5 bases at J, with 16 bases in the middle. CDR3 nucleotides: TGTGCCAGTCGGCAGACTAACGCACACAATGAGCAGTTCTTC. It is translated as CASRQTNAHNEQFF.

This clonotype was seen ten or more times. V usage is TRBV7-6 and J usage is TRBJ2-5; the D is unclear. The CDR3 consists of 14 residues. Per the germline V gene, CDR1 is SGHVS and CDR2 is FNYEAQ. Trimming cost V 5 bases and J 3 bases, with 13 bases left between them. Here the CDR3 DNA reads TGTGCCAGCAGCCCCCCGTGGGCTAAAGAGACCCAGTACTTC. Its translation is CASSPPWAKETQYF.

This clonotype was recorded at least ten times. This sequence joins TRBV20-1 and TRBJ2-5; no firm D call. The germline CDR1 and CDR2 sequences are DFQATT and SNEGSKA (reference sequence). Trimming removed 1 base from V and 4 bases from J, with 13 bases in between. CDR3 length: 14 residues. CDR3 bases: TGCAGTGCTAGAGTAGGGAACTTACTAGAGACCCAGTACTTC. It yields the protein CSARVGNLLETQYF.

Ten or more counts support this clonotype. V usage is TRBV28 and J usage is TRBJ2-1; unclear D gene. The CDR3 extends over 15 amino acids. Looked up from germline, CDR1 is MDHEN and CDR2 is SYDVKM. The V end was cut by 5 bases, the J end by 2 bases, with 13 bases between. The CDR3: CASSPDSRTYNEQFF. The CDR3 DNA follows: TGTGCCAGCAGTCCTGACTCCCGGACCTACAATGAGCAGTTCTTC.

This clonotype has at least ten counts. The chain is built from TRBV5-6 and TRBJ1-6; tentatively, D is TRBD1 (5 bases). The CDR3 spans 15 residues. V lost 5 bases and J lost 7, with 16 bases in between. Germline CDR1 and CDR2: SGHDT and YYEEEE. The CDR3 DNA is TGTGCCAGCAGTGCAGGGAACTCGTTCAATTCACCCCTCCACTTT. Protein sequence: CASSAGNSFNSPLHF.

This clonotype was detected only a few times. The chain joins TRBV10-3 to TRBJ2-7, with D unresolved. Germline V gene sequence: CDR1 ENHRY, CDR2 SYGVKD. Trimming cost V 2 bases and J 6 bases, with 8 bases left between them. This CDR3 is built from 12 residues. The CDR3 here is CAISEPGSEQYF. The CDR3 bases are TGTGCCATCAGTGAGCCAGGTTCCGAGCAGTACTTC.

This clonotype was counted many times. In DNA, the CDR3 is TGTGCTCTGAAACAGGACAACTATGGCTACACCTTC. Its translation: CALKQDNYGYTF. The gene calls are TRBV27 and TRBJ1-2; possibly TRBD1 for D (5 bases). The CDR3 sequence is 12 residues long. Germline lookup yields CDR1 MNHEY and CDR2 SMNVEV (reference sequence).

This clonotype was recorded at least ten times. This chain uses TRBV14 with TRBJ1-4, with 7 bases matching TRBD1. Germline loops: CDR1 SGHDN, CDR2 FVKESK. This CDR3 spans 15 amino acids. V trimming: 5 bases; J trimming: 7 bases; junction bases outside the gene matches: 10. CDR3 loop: CASSLQGLMREKLFF. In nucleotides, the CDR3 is TGTGCCAGCAGCTTACAGGGGTTGATGCGTGAAAAACTGTTTTTT. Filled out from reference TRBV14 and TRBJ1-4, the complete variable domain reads EAGVTQFPSHSVIEKGQTVTLRCDPISGHDNLYWYRRVMGKEIKFLLHFVKESKQDESGMPNNRFLAERTGGTYSTLKVQPAELEDSGVYFCASSLQGLMREKLFFGSGTQLSVL.

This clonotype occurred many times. The CDR3 DNA is TGTGCCAGTAGTGCCAGAGGGTCCGGGGCCAACGTCCTGACTTTC. Protein product: CASSARGSGANVLTF. V gene TRBV19 combines with J gene TRBJ2-6; perhaps TRBD2 as D (5 bases). The CDR3 sequence is 15 residues long. Germline V gives CDR1 LNHDA, CDR2 SQIVND (reference sequence). V lost 5 bases and J lost 4, with 12 bases in between.

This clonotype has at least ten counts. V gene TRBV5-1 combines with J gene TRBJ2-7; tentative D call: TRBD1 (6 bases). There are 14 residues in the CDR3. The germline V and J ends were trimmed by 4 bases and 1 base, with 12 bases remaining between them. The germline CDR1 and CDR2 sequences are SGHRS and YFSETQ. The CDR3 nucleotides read TGCGCCAGCAGCCCAGGGGTTACGTCCTACGAGCAGTACTTC. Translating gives CASSPGVTSYEQYF.

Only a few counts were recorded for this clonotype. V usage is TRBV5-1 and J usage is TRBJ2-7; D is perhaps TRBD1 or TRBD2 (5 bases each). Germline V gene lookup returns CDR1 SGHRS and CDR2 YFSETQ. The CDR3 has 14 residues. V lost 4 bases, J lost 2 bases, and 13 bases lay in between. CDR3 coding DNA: TGCGCCAGCAGCCGAGCGGACATGACCTACGAGCAGTACTTC. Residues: CASSRADMTYEQYF.

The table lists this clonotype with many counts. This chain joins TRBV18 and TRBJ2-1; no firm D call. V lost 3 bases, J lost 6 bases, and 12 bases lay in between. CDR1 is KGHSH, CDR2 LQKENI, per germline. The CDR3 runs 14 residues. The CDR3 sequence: CASSPPSVRNEQFF. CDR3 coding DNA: TGTGCCAGCTCACCCCCTTCGGTCCGCAATGAGCAGTTCTTC.